The 16 T cell receptor beta chains in this list originate from one sample, sequenced in a study of control samples from healthy donors and cancer patients. The assay was immunoSEQ multiplex PCR, and TCRdb's table has in-frame clones only and misses some. The table has around 150,000 clones, about 95% seen once. The sample taken for sequencing was PBMCs. Receptor source: a man between 60 and 75 years old with colorectal cancer.

The genes are TRBV4-2 and TRBJ2-7, with D possibly TRBD2 on 6 matching bases. The V end was cut by 4 bases, the J end by 2 bases, with 24 bases between. The CDR3 contains 18 residues. In germline, CDR1 is LGHNA, CDR2 YNFKEQ. CDR3 sequence reads: CASSPTGFKVGGTYEQYF. The CDR3, as DNA: TGTGCCAGCAGCCCAACCGGCTTCAAAGTCGGCGGGACCTACGAGCAGTACTTC.

The chain uses TRBV5-1 and TRBJ2-7, with D possibly matching TRBD1 (5 bases). Trimming stripped 1 base from V and 6 bases from J, with 17 bases between. From germline, CDR1 is SGHRS and CDR2 YFSETQ. The CDR3 spans 15 residues. CDR3 in DNA: TGCGCCAGCAGCTTGACAGGAACCGTAGATGGCGAGCAGTACTTC. It yields the protein CASSLTGTVDGEQYF. The full variable domain, in which reference TRBV5-1 and TRBJ2-7 provide the parts outside the CDR3, is KAGVTQTPRYLIKTRGQQVTLSCSPISGHRSVSWYQQTPGQGLQFLFEYFSETQRNKGNFPGRFSGRQFSNSRSEMNVSTLELGDSALYLCASSLTGTVDGEQYFGPGTRLTVT.

The rearrangement joins TRBV29-1 to TRBJ1-2; 9 bases match TRBD1. V was clipped by 1 base and J by 4 bases; unmatched bases: 4. CDR1 and CDR2 (germline): SQVTM, ANQGSEA. The CDR3 runs to 14 residues. The CDR3 protein is CSVEGTGGSYGYTF. As DNA, the CDR3 is TGCAGCGTTGAAGGTACAGGGGGCTCCTATGGCTACACCTTC.

The J gene is TRBJ1-2, the V gene TRBV24-1; D not resolved. The ends were cut back, 2 bases at V and 3 bases at J, with 6 bases in the middle. This CDR3 comprises 13 residues. Germline CDR1 and CDR2: KGHDR and SFDVKD. The CDR3 loop reads CATSDWKDYGYTF. As DNA, the CDR3 is TGTGCCACCAGTGATTGGAAGGACTATGGCTACACCTTC.

The V gene is TRBV7-2, the J gene TRBJ1-3, with D perhaps TRBD1 (6 bases). The CDR3 contains 14 residues. CDR1 SGHTA and CDR2 FQGNSA come from the germline V gene. Trimming took 7 bases from V and 4 from J, leaving 14 bases between them. The CDR3 sequence: CASITGIQGNTIYF. The DNA for the CDR3 is TGTGCCAGCATCACAGGGATTCAAGGAAACACCATATATTTT.

The chain carries TRBV6-2 or TRBV6-3 and TRBJ2-6, with 10 nucleotides matching TRBD2. Trimming took 6 bases from V and 0 from J; bases not matched to a gene: 11. Germline V gene data show CDR1 as MNHEY and CDR2 as SVGEGT. The CDR3 is 19 residues long. The CDR3 spells CASSSGGAILSSGANVLTF. The CDR3 DNA follows: TGTGCCAGCAGCAGCGGGGGGGCCATTCTAAGCTCTGGGGCCAACGTCCTGACTTTC.

This chain links TRBV9 with TRBJ1-3; TRBD1 might be the D (5 bases). The length of the CDR3 is 17 residues. The germline V and J ends were trimmed by 0 bases and 0 bases, with 13 bases remaining between them. CDR1 is SGDLS and CDR2 is YYNGEE in the germline V gene. In DNA form, the CDR3 reads TGTGCCAGCAGCGTAGAGATCAGGGACCCCTCTGGAAACACCATATATTTT. Its translation is CASSVEIRDPSGNTIYF.

This clone occurred once. The chain recombines TRBV6-2 or TRBV6-3 with TRBJ1-5; 7 bases line up with TRBD1. The CDR3 is 15 amino acids. Germline V gene lookup returns CDR1 MNHEY and CDR2 SVGEGT. The ends lost 4 bases at V and 3 bases at J; junction bases unmatched: 6. DNA for the CDR3: TGTGCCAGCAGTTCCGCGACAGGGTACAATCAGCCCCAGCATTTT. Translating it yields CASSSATGYNQPQHF.

The rearrangement uses TRBV7-9 and TRBJ1-2; D is unclear. The CDR3 has 19 residues. CDR1 is SEHNR, CDR2 FQNEAQ, per germline (reference sequence). Between the trimmed V and J ends, which lost 5 bases and 3 bases, there was a span of 28 bases. CDR3 bases: TGTGCCAGCAGCCCGCGGGCCTACAGATCCGCAAATAAAGACTATGGCTACACCTTC. This gives the protein CASSPRAYRSANKDYGYTF.

The V and J genes are TRBV30 and TRBJ1-5; 7 bases agree with TRBD1. Germline CDR1 GTSNPN, CDR2 SVGIG (reference sequence). There are 16 residues in the CDR3. V shed 2 bases and J 6 bases; nucleotides not matched to a gene: 13. Here the CDR3 DNA reads TGTGCCTGGAGTCGAGGGAAGACAGGGTACGGTCAGCCCCAGCATTTT. Its translation: CAWSRGKTGYGQPQHF.

The V gene is TRBV6-5, the J gene TRBJ2-7; 9 bases are a match to TRBD2. The V and J ends lost 7 bases and 6 bases, in that order; junction bases with no gene match: 7. This CDR3 is 13 amino acids long. Germline loops: CDR1 MNHEY, CDR2 SVGAGI. Written as DNA, the CDR3 is TGTGCCAGCACCTTAGCGGGGGTTGGCGAGCAGTACTTC. Its protein product is CASTLAGVGEQYF.

This clone showed up just once. This chain connects TRBV3-1 (or the pseudogene TRBV3-2) to TRBJ2-3; 7 nucleotides match TRBD1. The V segment lost 4 bases and the J segment 4 bases; nucleotides outside the gene matches: 5. CDR3 length equals 14 residues. Germline assignment: CDR1 LGHDT and CDR2 YNNKEL (reference sequence). CDR3 in amino acids: CASSLRQGSDTQYF. CDR3 nucleotides: TGTGCCAGCAGCCTCCGACAGGGCTCAGATACGCAGTATTTT.

Details on this clone: Other nucleotide sequences in the sample specify the same CDR3. The chain employs TRBV7-8 and TRBJ1-5, with a tentative D call TRBD1 (6 bases). Germline V gene data show CDR1 as SGHVS and CDR2 as FQNEAQ. V lost 1 base to trimming and J lost 6 bases, with 16 bases between them. The CDR3 runs to 16 residues. CDR3 amino acids: CASSLGSREGGQPQHF. The CDR3 nucleotides read TGTGCCAGCAGCTTAGGGAGCAGGGAAGGGGGTCAGCCCCAGCATTTT.

The gene calls are TRBV7-9 and TRBJ1-1; D might be TRBD1 (6 bases). Per the germline V gene, CDR1 is SEHNR and CDR2 is FQNEAQ (reference sequence). This CDR3 is built from 14 residues. The V end was cut by 5 bases, the J end by 1 base, with 11 bases between. The CDR3: CASSKKGGNTEAFF. CDR3 DNA sequence: TGTGCCAGCAGCAAGAAGGGGGGGAACACTGAAGCTTTCTTT.

J is TRBJ1-2 and V is TRBV11-1; possible D gene TRBD1, 6 bases. Between the trimmed V and J ends, which lost 0 bases and 4 bases, there was a span of 15 bases. The CDR3 extends over 16 amino acids. Germline-derived CDR1 and CDR2 are SGHAT and FQDESV (reference sequence). The CDR3: CASSLAQRTATYGYTF. CDR3 nucleotides: TGTGCCAGCAGCTTAGCGCAGAGGACAGCGACCTATGGCTACACCTTC. Supplemented by reference TRBV11-1 and TRBJ1-2, the full variable domain reads EAEVAQSPRYKITEKSQAVAFWCDPISGHATLYWYRQILGQGPELLVQFQDESVVDDSQLPKDRFSAERLKGVDSTLKIQPAELGDSAMYLCASSLAQRTATYGYTFGSGTRLTVV.

This clone was detected a few times. This sequence joins TRBV5-4 and TRBJ2-4, with 8 nucleotides matching TRBD2. The CDR3 is 16 residues long. Germline CDR1 and CDR2: SGHNT and YYREEE (reference sequence). After removal of 0 bases from V and 5 bases from J, the junction contained 7 bases not matched to a gene. The CDR3 DNA follows: TGTGCCAGCAGCTTGGACGCGGGGGGCGGTCAAAACATTCAGTACTTC. Residues: CASSLDAGGGQNIQYF.